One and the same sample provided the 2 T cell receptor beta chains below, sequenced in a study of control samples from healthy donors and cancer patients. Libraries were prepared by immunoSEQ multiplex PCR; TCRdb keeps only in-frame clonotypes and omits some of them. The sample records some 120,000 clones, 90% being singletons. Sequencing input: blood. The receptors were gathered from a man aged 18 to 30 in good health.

The CDR3 protein is CASSYLGVETQYF. In nucleotides, the CDR3 is TGTGCCAGCAGTTACTTGGGGGTAGAGACCCAGTACTTC. J is TRBJ2-5 and V is TRBV6-2 or TRBV6-3; possibly TRBD1 or TRBD2 for D (5 bases each). CDR3 length equals 13 residues. Germline V gene sequence: CDR1 MNHEY, CDR2 SVGEGT. Trimming removed 1 base from V and 4 bases from J, with 7 bases in between.

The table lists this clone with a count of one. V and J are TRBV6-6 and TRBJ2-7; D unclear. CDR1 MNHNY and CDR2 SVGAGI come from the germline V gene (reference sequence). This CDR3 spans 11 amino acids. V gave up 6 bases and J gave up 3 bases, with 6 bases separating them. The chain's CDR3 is CASSAHYEQYF. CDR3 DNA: TGTGCCAGCAGCGCACACTACGAGCAGTACTTC.